The 27 T cell receptor beta chains below all came from one sample that was sequenced in a study of blood T cells in healthy people across ages. Primed by a sample-barcoded 5' primer and a J-beta primer mix, a second PCR proceeded for roughly 6 to 12 cycles. TCRdb ran MiXCR on the 5' RACE reads and lists one entry per CDR3 protein. Among around 1,000,000 distinct CDR3 sequences listed, about 25% were seen once. This sample also belongs to another study, concerning T cells of mothers and their children.

The sequenced sample consisted of blood. The receptor set was obtained from a girl under 10 years old in good health.

This clonotype was detected only once. The CDR3 nucleotides read TGTGCCAGCAGCAAGACAGGGAACGGCGAGCAGTACTTC. This encodes CASSKTGNGEQYF. The rearrangement links TRBV7-2 to TRBJ2-5, with 7 bases that match TRBD1. Judging by the DNA end, TRBJ2-7 fits better; the J call may be wrong. CDR1 is SGHTA and CDR2 is FQGNSA in the germline V gene. The CDR3 consists of 13 residues.

The chain employs TRBV27 and TRBJ2-5, with D possibly being TRBD1 or TRBD2 (5 bases each). Judging by the DNA end, TRBJ2-7 fits better; the J call may be wrong. The CDR3 contains 14 residues. CDR1 MNHEY and CDR2 SMNVEV come from the germline V gene (reference sequence). The CDR3 sequence is CASRRDRVSYEQYF. The DNA for the CDR3 is TGTGCCAGCAGAAGGGACCGAGTATCCTACGAGCAGTACTTC.

The V call is TRBV27, the J call TRBJ2-5; TRBD1 aligns across 7 bases. V was pared by 3 bases and J by 4 bases, with 8 bases of the junction left unmatched. Germline CDR1 and CDR2: MNHEY and SMNVEV (reference sequence). CDR3 length: 15 residues. The CDR3, as DNA: TGTGCCAGCAGTTTTACAGACAGGGCTTTAGAGACCCAGTACTTC. Translated: CASSFTDRALETQYF.

The table lists this clonotype with a few counts. This chain joins TRBV29-1 and TRBJ1-1; a weak D match, TRBD1 (5 bases). Germline-derived CDR1 and CDR2 are SQVTM and ANQGSEA. V lost 6 bases and J 8 bases, leaving 10 bases between the germline ends. CDR3 length: 10 amino acids. CDR3 residues: CSVGGEEAFF. The CDR3 nucleotides read TGCAGCGTCGGGGGGGAGGAAGCTTTCTTT. Filled out from reference TRBV29-1 and TRBJ1-1, the complete variable domain reads SAVISQKPSRDICQRGTSLTIQCQVDSQVTMMFWYRQQPGQSLTLIATANQGSEATYESGFVIDKFPISRPNLTFSTLTVSNMSPEDSSIYLCSVGGEEAFFGQGTRLTVV.

The V and J genes are TRBV12-2 and TRBJ2-1; whether TRBD2, the table's D call, matches the DNA was not checked. TRBV12-2 has pseudogene status. The CDR3 is made up of 21 amino acids. Here the CDR3 DNA reads TGTGCAAGTCGCTTAGCGCTGACTAGCGGGGGGCTTCCGAGCTCCTACAATGAGCAGTTCTTC. Its protein product is CASRLALTSGGLPSSYNEQFF.

V and J are TRBV6-5 and TRBJ2-2; D assignment may be TRBD1 or TRBD2 (5 bases each). V was cut by 10 bases and J by 7 bases, with 16 bases left in between. There are 13 residues in the CDR3. Germline CDR1 is MNHEY and CDR2 is SVGAGI. Written as DNA, the CDR3 is TGTGCCAACAGGTACGGGGCCGGCGGGGAGCTGTTTTTT. This translates into CANRYGAGGELFF.

The gene calls are TRBV12-3 or TRBV12-4 and TRBJ1-4; possibly TRBD1 for D (6 bases). This CDR3 is 13 amino acids long. Trimming shortened V by 4 bases and J by 6 bases, and 9 bases separated the two germline ends. In DNA, the CDR3 is TGTGCCAGCAGTTGGGACAATTATGAAAAACTGTTTTTT. Translated: CASSWDNYEKLFF.

The rearrangement links TRBV7-2 to TRBJ1-5; D call uncertain. The V gene lost 1 base and the J gene lost 8 bases, with 12 bases spanning the gap. Germline V CDR1 and CDR2: SGHTA, FQGNSA. The CDR3 has 14 residues. CDR3 sequence reads: CASSLGPGGEPQHF. The CDR3 DNA sequence: TGTGCCAGCAGCTTAGGCCCGGGCGGTGAGCCCCAGCATTTT.

This rearrangement joins TRBV12-3 or TRBV12-4 to TRBJ2-1, with 7 bases aligning to TRBD2. This CDR3 contains 14 residues. V was pared by 1 base and J by 6 bases, with 3 bases of the junction left unmatched. As DNA, the CDR3 is TGTGCCAGCAGTTTAGATTGGGGGGGCAATGAGCAGTTCTTC. This encodes CASSLDWGGNEQFF.

Only a few counts were recorded for this clonotype. The gene calls are TRBV12-5 and TRBJ1-1; no clear D. The germline V gene encodes CDR1 LGHNT and CDR2 FRNRAP. This CDR3 spans 13 amino acids. The V end was cut by 7 bases, the J end by 4 bases, with 13 bases between. Here the CDR3 reads CASALSEATEAFF. The CDR3 nucleotides are TGTGCTAGTGCTCTCAGCGAAGCCACTGAAGCTTTCTTT.

V gene TRBV6-2 or TRBV6-3 combines with J gene TRBJ1-6; D gene ambiguous. The germline V and J ends were trimmed by 5 bases and 11 bases, with 16 bases remaining between them. In germline, CDR1 is MNHEY, CDR2 SVGEGT. This CDR3 has 14 amino acids. The CDR3 sequence: CASSQTGAGTPLHF. CDR3 nucleotides: TGTGCCAGCAGTCAAACGGGCGCCGGGACACCCCTCCACTTT.

This chain joins TRBV27 and TRBJ2-1; 7 bases are shared with TRBD1. CDR3 size: 15 residues. From germline, CDR1 is MNHEY and CDR2 SMNVEV (reference sequence). J gave up 4 bases and V 3 bases, and 6 bases lay outside the gene matches. In DNA form, the CDR3 reads TGTGCCAGCAGTTTTTCTTTACAGGGGTACAATGAGCAGTTCTTC. It translates to CASSFSLQGYNEQFF.

The chain is built from TRBV27 and TRBJ2-5; D remains ambiguous. Trimming removed 5 bases at V and 3 bases at J, with 16 bases between. The CDR3 contains 15 residues. In germline, CDR1 is MNHEY, CDR2 SMNVEV (reference sequence). CDR3 bases: TGTGCCAGCAGTACATTGGACGAATTAGAAGAGACCCAGTACTTC. Amino acids: CASSTLDELEETQYF.

V and J are TRBV7-3 and TRBJ2-1; D possibly corresponds to TRBD1 (6 bases). The CDR3 runs 14 residues. The V gene lost 4 bases and the J gene lost 5 bases, with 12 bases spanning the gap. Germline CDR1 and CDR2: SGHTA and FQGTGA. Here the CDR3 DNA reads TGTGCCAGCAGCTCCTCCGGGACACACAATGAGCAGTTCTTC. Its translation: CASSSSGTHNEQFF.

The V call is TRBV6-5, the J call TRBJ2-5; no firm D call. The CDR3 has 13 amino acids. Trimming shortened V by 6 bases and J by 0 bases, and 8 bases separated the two germline ends. CDR1 MNHEY and CDR2 SVGAGI come from the germline V gene. The CDR3 spells CASRRINQETQYF. The CDR3, as DNA: TGTGCCAGCAGACGGATAAACCAAGAGACCCAGTACTTC.

This clonotype was seen only a few times. This sequence joins TRBV7-9 and TRBJ2-7; D not resolved. Trimming removed 3 bases at V and 3 bases at J, with 6 bases between. This CDR3 has 12 residues. CDR1 SEHNR and CDR2 FQNEAQ come from the germline V gene (reference sequence). The CDR3: CASSFTLYEQYF. The CDR3 DNA follows: TGTGCCAGCAGCTTCACACTCTACGAGCAGTACTTC.

This clonotype was seen only a few times. V gene TRBV24-1 combines with J gene TRBJ1-5, with unresolved D. V shed 3 bases and J shed 6 bases, with 14 bases lying between them. Per the germline V gene, CDR1 is KGHDR and CDR2 is SFDVKD. The CDR3 contains 15 residues. CDR3 coding DNA: TGTGCCACCAGTGATAATCAGGTCGGAGGTCAGCCCCAGCATTTT. Translation: CATSDNQVGGQPQHF.

This clonotype turned up a few times. This sequence joins TRBV6-1 and TRBJ1-4; D remains ambiguous. CDR1 is MNHNS and CDR2 is SASEGT in the germline V gene. The CDR3 sequence is 15 residues long. Trimming shortened V by 2 bases and J by 5 bases, and 12 bases separated the two germline ends. CDR3 sequence: CASSELEGSNEKLFF. The DNA for the CDR3 is TGTGCCAGCAGTGAATTGGAGGGATCGAATGAAAAACTGTTTTTT.

There are many counts of this clonotype. This chain connects TRBV27 to TRBJ1-3; D is undetermined. CDR1 is MNHEY, CDR2 SMNVEV, per germline (reference sequence). The V gene lost 5 bases and the J gene lost 4 bases, with 9 bases spanning the gap. This CDR3 region has 13 residues. CDR3 region: CASSLDRGNTIYF. The CDR3 coding sequence is TGTGCCAGCAGTCTCGACCGAGGAAACACCATATATTTT.

The chain combines TRBV12-3 or TRBV12-4 with TRBJ2-3; tentative D call: TRBD2 (6 bases). V lost 6 bases and J lost 2, with 12 bases in between. The CDR3 has 14 amino acids. DNA of the CDR3: TGTGCCAGCAGCATAGCGGCGACCACAGATACGCAGTATTTT. Translated: CASSIAATTDTQYF.

In the case of this clonotype: One junction end does not reproduce the germline sequence, and a read error may be involved. This chain links TRBV5-6 with TRBJ2-7; D gene ambiguous. The CDR3 covers 11 residues. Germline V gives CDR1 SGHDT, CDR2 YYEEEE. CDR3 in amino acids: CAGSFGREQYF. The CDR3 region has the DNA TGTGCCGGCAGCTTCGGACGCGAGCAGTACTTC.

The chain uses TRBV20-1 and TRBJ1-6; D is undetermined. CDR3 length: 13 amino acids. V gave up 1 base and J gave up 10 bases, with 11 bases separating them. Per germline, CDR1 DFQATT and CDR2 SNEGSKA (reference sequence). The CDR3 DNA reads TGCAGTGCTAGAGCTAGGCAGGAATCACCCCTCCACTTT. It translates to CSARARQESPLHF.

The V call is TRBV4-2, the J call TRBJ2-4; 7 positions agree with TRBD2. The V and J ends lost 0 bases and 0 bases, in that order; junction bases with no gene match: 8. The germline V gene has CDR1 LGHNA and CDR2 YNFKEQ. CDR3 length equals 18 residues. The CDR3 loop reads CASSQDSRELEAKNIQYF. In DNA form, the CDR3 reads TGTGCCAGCAGCCAAGATTCGCGGGAGTTGGAAGCCAAAAACATTCAGTACTTC.

In its sample, this clonotype was seen a few times. The V and J genes are TRBV21-1 and TRBJ1-5; whether TRBD1, the table's D call, matches the DNA was not checked. TRBV21-1 is a pseudogene. CDR3 size: 15 residues. The CDR3 loop is CASSAVREMYQPQHF. CDR3 coding DNA: TGTGCCAGCAGCGCAGTCAGGGAAATGTATCAGCCCCAGCATTTT.

The rearrangement uses TRBV19 and TRBJ2-3; 9 nucleotides line up with TRBD1. This CDR3 has 16 amino acids. V shed 7 bases and J 2 bases; nucleotides not matched to a gene: 10. Looked up from germline, CDR1 is LNHDA and CDR2 is SQIVND (reference sequence). CDR3 amino acids: CASTPGRDRATDTQYF. The DNA for the CDR3 is TGTGCCAGTACCCCTGGGCGGGACAGGGCCACAGATACGCAGTATTTT.

The chain couples TRBV7-8 to TRBJ2-5; TRBD1 or TRBD2 may be the D gene (5 bases each). V was trimmed by 5 bases and J by 3 bases, leaving 13 bases between them. The CDR3 has 14 residues. The germline gives CDR1 SGHVS, CDR2 FQNEAQ. The CDR3 coding sequence is TGTGCCAGCAGCCCTCCGGGACCTGAAGAGACCCAGTACTTC. As protein: CASSPPGPEETQYF.

The chain combines TRBV11-3 with TRBJ2-2; either TRBD1 or TRBD2 may supply D (6 bases each). Trimming left V 6 bases short and J 3 bases short, with 17 bases between. Germline V gene data show CDR1 as SGHNT and CDR2 as YENEEA. CDR3 size: 16 residues. The CDR3 protein is CASSISRGLHTGELFF. The CDR3 nucleotides are TGTGCCAGCAGTATAAGCCGGGGGCTCCACACCGGGGAGCTGTTTTTT.